The entry below describes one TCR beta chain. Its antigen is not known. The data are from a study of cytomegalovirus exposure and HLA in healthy donors. In the PCR, 60 Vbeta and 13 Jbeta primers were used. In the original processing: Later, an analysis found tens of millions of unique TCR beta chains, and roughly 9.9 million of these were shared. The repertoire was sequenced with immunoSEQ multiplex PCR; TCRdb's copy has only in-frame clones and lacks some. V and J calls and clone size come straight from that table; D and trimming were deduced from the DNA. The sample lists around 130,000 clones; approximately 80% were seen once. Study observations and caveats: Productive status was seen about 90% or about 30% of the time for most TCR beta V segments in an earlier analysis. Cytomegalovirus-associated TCR beta chains were listed, numbering some 180.

The CDR3 covers 18 residues. With V trimmed by 7 bases and J by 5 bases, 12 bases remained unmatched. CDR1 and CDR2 from the germline V gene are MNHEY and SMNVEV (reference sequence). The chain recombines TRBV27 with TRBJ2-2; the match to TRBD2 covers 14 bases. Sequencing input: PBMCs. This clonotype originated in a male donor in good health and CMV-seronegative. The CDR3 region is CASTFMGLAGVGTGELFF. CDR3 nucleotide sequence: TGTGCCAGCACCTTCATGGGACTAGCGGGGGTGGGGACCGGGGAGCTGTTTTTT.